The 30 T cell receptor beta chains below all came from one sample that was sequenced in a study of T cells in Graves' hyperthyroidism and ophthalmopathy. TCR beta CDR3 sequences were amplified from RNA transcripts. First-round RT-PCR with HTBI primers amplified the TCR CDR3 region. MiXCR, applied by TCRdb to the multiplex PCR reads, yields one record per CDR3 protein. The sample lists around 480,000 distinct CDR3 sequences, about an eighth seen once, with 17% in the top ten. Specimen: blood. The receptor source for this set is a woman younger than 35 with Graves' hyperthyroidism.

The V and J genes are TRBV20-1 and TRBJ1-2; D might be TRBD1 (5 bases). Germline CDR1 reads DFQATT; CDR2 reads SNEGSKA (reference sequence). The CDR3 runs to 16 residues. The V gene lost 2 bases and the J gene lost 0 bases, with 16 bases spanning the gap. As DNA, the CDR3 is TGCAGTGCTAGATTAGGACAAGCCCGTCCTAACTATGGCTACACCTTC. Translation: CSARLGQARPNYGYTF.

This clonotype was counted ten times or more. The chain links TRBV5-6 to TRBJ2-5, with D perhaps TRBD1 or TRBD2 (5 bases each). CDR1 and CDR2 (germline): SGHDT, YYEEEE. Trimming left V 6 bases short and J 5 bases short, with 23 bases between. The CDR3 consists of 16 residues. This CDR3 is CASTSSGVRTMETQYF. CDR3 DNA: TGTGCCAGCACCTCGTCCGGGGTAAGGACAATGGAGACCCAGTACTTC.

This clonotype was counted a few times. With a much larger clone just one base away, this may be a read error. This rearrangement joins TRBV10-3 to TRBJ2-1; 13 positions match TRBD2. The CDR3 is made up of 17 amino acids. With V trimmed by 11 bases and J by 0 bases, 10 bases remained unmatched. Germline V lookup: CDR1 ENHRY, CDR2 SYGVKD. The CDR3 protein is CAAPGTSGKSSYNEQFF. CDR3 bases: TGTGCCGCCCCCGGGACTAGCGGGAAAAGCTCCTACAATGAGCAGTTCTTC.

Concerning this clonotype: A clone one base away is much larger, so this may be a read error. This chain joins TRBV7-9 and TRBJ2-7; D assignment may be TRBD1 or TRBD2 (5 bases each). The CDR3 runs to 17 residues. Germline V CDR1 and CDR2: SEHNR, FQNEAQ (reference sequence). The CDR3 DNA follows: TGTGCCAGCAGCTTCGGTCAGTCAGGGAGTGGCGCCTACGAGCAGTGCTTC. Protein sequence: CASSFGQSGSGAYEQCF.

This clonotype was seen repeatedly, ten times or more. The chain links TRBV19 to TRBJ1-5; D call uncertain. Germline V CDR1 and CDR2: LNHDA, SQIVND (reference sequence). Trimming left V 4 bases short and J 6 bases short, with 22 bases between. This CDR3 is 17 amino acids long. This CDR3 is CASSTGSLGWGSQPQHF. Written as DNA, the CDR3 is TGTGCCAGTAGTACAGGCTCCCTCGGGTGGGGTAGTCAGCCCCAGCATTTT.

This clonotype was picked up a small number of times. The V gene is TRBV29-1, the J gene TRBJ1-2; D possibly corresponds to TRBD1 (6 bases). CDR1 SQVTM and CDR2 ANQGSEA come from the germline V gene. This CDR3 is 14 amino acids long. V lost 5 bases, J lost 7 bases, and 20 bases lay in between. CDR3 bases: TGCAGCGTTACACCCCGACAGGCGGTGGGTGGCTACACCTTC. Its translation is CSVTPRQAVGGYTF.

The CDR3 DNA sequence: TGTGCCAGCAGCCTACAGACAGGGGGAGAGACCCAGTACTTC. Its translation: CASSLQTGGETQYF. The chain recombines TRBV5-6 with TRBJ2-5, with TRBD1 matching over 9 bases. This CDR3 has 14 residues. CDR1 is SGHDT, CDR2 YYEEEE, per germline. J lost 4 bases, V lost 4 bases, and 5 bases had no gene match.

This clonotype was seen ten or more times. CDR3 nucleotide sequence: TGCGCCAGCATAGCGGAGCCCCTCACAGATACGCAGTATTTT. Amino acids: CASIAEPLTDTQYF. The chain couples TRBV5-1 to TRBJ2-3, with D perhaps TRBD2 (6 bases). V lost 6 bases, J lost 2 bases, and 13 bases lay in between. This CDR3 comprises 14 residues. The germline V gene has CDR1 SGHRS and CDR2 YFSETQ.

This clonotype has at least ten counts. The gene calls are TRBV18 and TRBJ1-2; perhaps TRBD1 as D (6 bases). This CDR3 is 16 amino acids long. The ends were cut back, 2 bases at V and 2 bases at J, with 15 bases in the middle. Germline assignment: CDR1 KGHSH and CDR2 LQKENI. The CDR3 region is CASSPRGTGTNYGYTF. Here the CDR3 DNA reads TGTGCCAGCTCACCAAGGGGAACAGGGACCAACTATGGCTACACCTTC.

This clonotype was seen repeatedly, ten times or more. This chain links TRBV5-6 with TRBJ2-3, with TRBD2 identical over 9 bases. The CDR3 is 19 residues long. Per germline, CDR1 SGHDT and CDR2 YYEEEE. J gave up 0 bases and V 2 bases, and 13 bases lay outside the gene matches. The CDR3 loop is CASSFWDSGSLTSTDTQYF. The CDR3 coding sequence is TGTGCCAGCAGCTTTTGGGATAGCGGGAGCCTAACTAGCACAGATACGCAGTATTTT.

This clonotype was seen ten or more times. The J gene is TRBJ1-2, the V gene TRBV27; D ambiguous. Germline V gene data show CDR1 as MNHEY and CDR2 as SMNVEV (reference sequence). This CDR3 comprises 14 residues. Between the trimmed V and J ends, which lost 4 bases and 3 bases, there was a span of 12 bases. The CDR3 nucleotides are TGTGCCAGCAGTTCATGGGATCTTGACTATGGCTACACCTTC. It codes for CASSSWDLDYGYTF.

In DNA form, the CDR3 reads TGTGCCAGCAGTTATGGGACTAGCGGGACCCCCTACAATGAGCAGTTCTTC. Translated, it gives CASSYGTSGTPYNEQFF. The chain carries TRBV6-1 and TRBJ2-1; 13 nucleotides align to TRBD2. This CDR3 contains 17 residues. V lost 5 bases and J lost 2; bases outside the gene matches: 6. CDR1 is MNHNS and CDR2 is SASEGT in the germline V gene.

This clonotype was recorded many times. The CDR3 is CASSSPRKGLAFF. In DNA, the CDR3 is TGCGCCAGCAGTTCCCCCCGTAAGGGATTAGCTTTCTTT. The chain is built from TRBV10-2 and TRBJ1-1, with D uncertain. The CDR3 is 13 amino acids. V lost 5 bases and J lost 10, with 17 bases in between. From germline, CDR1 is WSHSY and CDR2 SAAADI.

This clonotype was recorded many times. Here the CDR3 reads CASSLGERETQYF. The CDR3 DNA reads as TGTGCCAGCAGCTTGGGGGAGCGAGAGACCCAGTACTTC. This sequence joins TRBV5-5 and TRBJ2-5; maybe TRBD2 (5 bases). Germline lookup yields CDR1 SGHKS and CDR2 YYEKEE (reference sequence). V lost 0 bases and J lost 4, with 7 bases in between. The CDR3 sequence is 13 residues long.

The J gene is TRBJ1-4, the V gene TRBV5-1; D may be TRBD1 (6 bases). From germline, CDR1 is SGHRS and CDR2 YFSETQ. The CDR3 runs 15 residues. Trimming stripped 4 bases from V and 7 bases from J, with 17 bases between. The CDR3 here is CASSLGGRISEKLFF. In DNA form, the CDR3 reads TGCGCCAGCAGCCTAGGGGGACGCATCAGTGAAAAACTGTTTTTT. The full variable domain, completed using reference TRBV5-1 and TRBJ1-4, is KAGVTQTPRYLIKTRGQQVTLSCSPISGHRSVSWYQQTPGQGLQFLFEYFSETQRNKGNFPGRFSGRQFSNSRSEMNVSTLELGDSALYLCASSLGGRISEKLFFGSGTQLSVL.

The table lists this clonotype with many counts. This chain uses TRBV12-3 or TRBV12-4 with TRBJ2-7; no definite D call. With 7 bases removed from V and 2 bases from J, the gap between germline ends came to 21 bases. This CDR3 region has 16 residues. The DNA of the CDR3 is TGTGCCAGCACTCACCCTACTGTACAGCTGACCTACGAGCAGTACGTC. This translates into CASTHPTVQLTYEQYV.

Comments on this clonotype: This could be a read error, since a much larger clone is one nucleotide away. The rearrangement uses TRBV27 and TRBJ1-1; no clear D. V shed 5 bases and J shed 9 bases, with 16 bases lying between them. Looked up from germline, CDR1 is MNHEY and CDR2 is SMNVEV (reference sequence). This CDR3 contains 13 residues. The CDR3 DNA is TGTGCCAGCAGTCCCCCGGACGGATCTCAAGCTTTCTTT. The encoded protein is CASSPPDGSQAFF.

This clonotype was seen many times. The chain carries TRBV3-1 and TRBJ2-1; 9 positions agree with TRBD2. The CDR3 spans 16 residues. CDR1 is LGHDT, CDR2 YNNKEL, per germline (reference sequence). Trimming cost V 3 bases and J 4 bases; bases outside gene matches: 7. The CDR3 bases are TGTGCCAGCAGCCAGGGTAGCGGGAGAAAGTACAATGAGCAGTTCTTC. Translation: CASSQGSGRKYNEQFF.

This clonotype was found a few times. The CDR3 DNA reads as TGTGCCAGCAGCGGGGGCCCGGGGGGGTTTACAAATGAGCAGTTCTTC. Protein sequence: CASSGGPGGFTNEQFF. This chain uses TRBV9 with TRBJ2-1, with 8 bases that match TRBD2. The CDR3 has 16 amino acids. With V trimmed by 3 bases and J by 7 bases, 12 bases remained unmatched. Germline loops: CDR1 SGDLS, CDR2 YYNGEE.

The gene calls are TRBV5-5 and TRBJ1-1; tentatively, D is TRBD1 (5 bases). The CDR3 loop spans 14 amino acids. Trimming pared 3 bases from V and 1 base from J, leaving 10 bases between. Germline-derived CDR1 and CDR2 are SGHKS and YYEKEE (reference sequence). The CDR3 reads CASSYVGTNTEAFF. The CDR3 DNA sequence: TGTGCCAGCAGCTACGTAGGGACGAACACTGAAGCTTTCTTT.

V and J are TRBV4-1 and TRBJ2-2; no definite D call. Between the trimmed V and J ends, which lost 2 bases and 9 bases, there was a span of 13 bases. CDR3 length: 14 amino acids. Germline V lookup: CDR1 MGHRA, CDR2 YSYEKL. The CDR3 DNA reads TGCGCCAGCAGCCAATTCCCCCTCAGCCGGGAGCTGTTTTTT. It translates to CASSQFPLSRELFF.

This clonotype was seen more than once but under ten times. The chain links TRBV20-1 to TRBJ1-2; 8 positions agree with TRBD1. This CDR3 contains 15 residues. V shed 6 bases and J 1 base; nucleotides not matched to a gene: 10. Germline V gene lookup returns CDR1 DFQATT and CDR2 SNEGSKA (reference sequence). The CDR3, as DNA: TGCAGTGCAGGGAACGCGGACAGGGTTAACTATGGCTACACCTTC. Protein sequence: CSAGNADRVNYGYTF.

This clonotype was detected a few times. The V call is TRBV29-1, the J call TRBJ2-1; D remains ambiguous. V gave up 0 bases and J gave up 0 bases, with 12 bases separating them. This CDR3 is built from 16 residues. CDR1 SQVTM and CDR2 ANQGSEA come from the germline V gene. The chain's CDR3 is CSVEDQSESSYNEQFF. The CDR3 DNA reads TGCAGCGTTGAAGATCAGTCAGAGAGCTCCTACAATGAGCAGTTCTTC.

Many counts were recorded for this clonotype. The chain has TRBV12-3 or TRBV12-4 and TRBJ2-7; TRBD1 aligns across 8 bases. There are 13 residues in the CDR3. Trimming at V came to 6 bases and at J to 6 bases, leaving 7 bases not matched to a gene. CDR3 coding DNA: TGTGCCAGCAGCGGGACAGGACGGAGCGAGCAGTACTTC. Residues: CASSGTGRSEQYF.

This chain links TRBV2 with TRBJ2-5; D is uncertain. Germline V gene data show CDR1 as SNHLY and CDR2 as FYNNEI. The CDR3 is 15 amino acids. V dropped 2 bases and J dropped 5 bases, with 15 bases sitting between them. The CDR3 loop reads CASSESQRAHETQYF. CDR3 DNA sequence: TGTGCCAGCAGTGAAAGCCAAAGGGCTCATGAGACCCAGTACTTC. Complete variable domain (other parts from reference TRBV2 and TRBJ2-5): EPEVTQTPSHQVTQMGQEVILRCVPISNHLYFYWYRQILGQKVEFLVSFYNNEISEKSEIFDDQFSVERPDGSNFTLKIRSTKLEDSAMYFCASSESQRAHETQYFGPGTRLLVL.

This chain joins TRBV19 and TRBJ2-7; 14 bases fit TRBD2. Unmatched junction bases numbered 2, after V lost 4 bases and J lost 3 bases. The CDR3 loop spans 15 amino acids. Germline assignment: CDR1 LNHDA and CDR2 SQIVND (reference sequence). This CDR3 is CASSTGTSGGYEQYF. Written as DNA, the CDR3 is TGTGCCAGTAGTACCGGGACTAGCGGGGGCTACGAGCAGTACTTC.

In this sample, this clonotype turned up many times. The chain links TRBV7-6 to TRBJ2-6; D gene uncertain. This CDR3 is built from 16 residues. Per germline, CDR1 SGHVS and CDR2 FNYEAQ. Trimming stripped 2 bases from V and 0 bases from J, with 8 bases between. The CDR3 spells CASSLTLSSGANVLTF. CDR3 sequence (DNA): TGTGCCAGCAGCTTAACGCTGAGCTCTGGGGCCAACGTCCTGACTTTC. Variable domain in full (rest from reference TRBV7-6 and TRBJ2-6): GAGVSQSPRYKVTKRGQDVALRCDPISGHVSLYWYRQALGQGPEFLTYFNYEAQQDKSGLPNDRFSAERPEGSISTLTIQRTEQRDSAMYRCASSLTLSSGANVLTFGAGSRLTVL.

This clonotype has only a few counts. The gene calls are TRBV4-2 and TRBJ1-1; possibly TRBD1 for D (5 bases). V shed 0 bases and J shed 8 bases, with 10 bases lying between them. The CDR3 contains 13 residues. Germline CDR1 is LGHNA and CDR2 is YNFKEQ. The CDR3 loop reads CASSQEAGREAFF. The CDR3 nucleotides are TGTGCCAGCAGCCAAGAGGCAGGGCGAGAAGCTTTCTTT.

This clonotype has a count of ten or more. J is TRBJ2-3 and V is TRBV2; D is unresolved. CDR1 is SNHLY and CDR2 is FYNNEI in the germline V gene. The CDR3 consists of 14 residues. Trimming took off 2 bases at V and 0 bases at J, with 6 bases between the two ends. Here the CDR3 reads CASSETSSTDTQYF. The CDR3, as DNA: TGTGCCAGCAGTGAAACCTCCAGCACAGATACGCAGTATTTT.

The chain is built from TRBV20-1 and TRBJ2-7, with TRBD2 matching 8 bases. The junction had 5 bases not matched to a gene; V was cut back by 1 base and J by 6 bases. From germline, CDR1 is DFQATT and CDR2 SNEGSKA (reference sequence). The CDR3 runs 13 residues. CDR3 loop: CSARAGLGTEQYV. DNA of the CDR3: TGCAGTGCTAGAGCGGGACTAGGAACCGAGCAGTACGTC.